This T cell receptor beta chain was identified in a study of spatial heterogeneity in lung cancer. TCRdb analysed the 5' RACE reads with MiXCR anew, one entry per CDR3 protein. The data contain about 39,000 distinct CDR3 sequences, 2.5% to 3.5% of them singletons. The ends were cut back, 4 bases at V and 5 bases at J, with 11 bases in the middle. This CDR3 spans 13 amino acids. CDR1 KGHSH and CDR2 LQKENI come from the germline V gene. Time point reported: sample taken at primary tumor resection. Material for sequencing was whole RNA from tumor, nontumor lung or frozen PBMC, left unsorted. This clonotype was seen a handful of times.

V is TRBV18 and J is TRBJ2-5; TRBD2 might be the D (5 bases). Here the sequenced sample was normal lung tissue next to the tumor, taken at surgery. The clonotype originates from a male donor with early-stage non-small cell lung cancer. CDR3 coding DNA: TGTGCCAGCTCACGGTCGGGAAGCGAGACCCAGTACTTC. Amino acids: CASSRSGSETQYF.